These 8 T cell receptor beta chains originate from one sample sequenced in a study of T cell repertoires in cytomegalovirus infection. These receptors' antigens are unknown. TCRdb analysed the reads with MiXCR anew, one entry per CDR3 protein. The sample records about 340,000 distinct CDR3 sequences, around 29% being singletons. Sequenced here: cultured PBMCs, sampled from culture after CMV antigen stimulation. These receptors were obtained from a human donor in good health (CMV status not recorded). Some clones in this sample may be carry-over from other donors' samples.

The V gene is TRBV10-3, the J gene TRBJ1-1; TRBD1 is a possible D gene (6 bases). The CDR3 covers 16 residues. Between the trimmed V and J ends, which lost 4 bases and 0 bases, there was a span of 15 bases. Germline lookup yields CDR1 ENHRY and CDR2 SYGVKD. The DNA for the CDR3 is TGTGCCATCAGTGTGGAAAGAGGGGGGCTGAACACTGAAGCTTTCTTT. It encodes CAISVERGGLNTEAFF.

A few counts support this clonotype. The V call is TRBV7-4, the J call TRBJ1-1; unclear D gene. Trimming cost V 5 bases and J 3 bases, with 7 bases left between them. This CDR3 has 12 residues. Germline lookup yields CDR1 SGHVT and CDR2 SQSDAQ. Here the CDR3 reads CASSQAHTEAFF. CDR3 DNA sequence: TGTGCCAGCAGCCAAGCGCACACTGAAGCTTTCTTT. Based on the CDR3 plus reference TRBV7-4 and TRBJ1-1, the full variable domain is GAGVSQSPRYKVAKRGRDVALRCDSISGHVTLYWYRQTLGQGSEVLTYSQSDAQRDKSGRPSGRFSAERPERSVSTLKIQRTEQGDSAVYLCASSQAHTEAFFGQGTRLTVV.

This clonotype was observed a few times. The CDR3 loop is CASSFRGQGLTDTQYF. DNA for the CDR3: TGCGCCAGCAGCTTCCGGGGACAGGGTCTCACAGATACGCAGTATTTT. V gene TRBV5-1 combines with J gene TRBJ2-3; 9 bases are a match to TRBD1. CDR3 size: 16 residues. Trimming took 2 bases from V and 2 from J; bases not matched to a gene: 6. Germline assignment: CDR1 SGHRS and CDR2 YFSETQ.

The genes are TRBV11-2 and TRBJ1-5; TRBD1 matches 8 bases. The J segment lost 5 bases and the V segment lost 0 bases, leaving 6 bases of the junction unmatched. This CDR3 is built from 16 residues. Germline assignment: CDR1 SGHAT and CDR2 FQNNGV. The CDR3, as DNA: TGTGCCAGCAGCTTAGATCGGGACAGGATTGATCAGCCCCAGCATTTT. Its protein product is CASSLDRDRIDQPQHF.

The V gene is TRBV12-3 or TRBV12-4, the J gene TRBJ1-1; TRBD1 agrees at 9 bases. This CDR3 is 13 amino acids long. J lost 6 bases, V lost 6 bases, and 5 bases had no gene match. The CDR3 reads CASSSGTGPEAFF. The CDR3 coding sequence is TGTGCCAGCAGCTCCGGGACAGGGCCTGAAGCTTTCTTT.

V is TRBV12-3 or TRBV12-4 and J is TRBJ2-4; 10 nucleotides align to TRBD1. This CDR3 is built from 16 residues. Trimming took 7 bases from V and 3 from J; bases not matched to a gene: 9. Written as DNA, the CDR3 is TGTGCCAGCACCCGACAGGGGGCGGAAGGCAAAAACATTCAGTACTTC. Its protein product is CASTRQGAEGKNIQYF.

The chain couples TRBV27 to TRBJ1-2; D gene uncertain. The V and J ends lost 5 bases and 6 bases respectively, with 13 bases between them. CDR1 and CDR2 from the germline V gene are MNHEY and SMNVEV (reference sequence). The length of the CDR3 is 13 residues. CDR3 in amino acids: CASSPGLLHGYTF. The CDR3 DNA is TGTGCCAGCAGTCCGGGCTTACTCCATGGCTACACCTTC.

This clonotype has a count of ten or more. The CDR3: CAITSLGQGLRNQPQHF. The CDR3 DNA reads TGTGCCATTACCTCTCTGGGACAGGGTCTACGCAATCAGCCCCAGCATTTT. V usage is TRBV6-1 and J usage is TRBJ1-5; TRBD1 agrees at 9 bases. Germline V CDR1 and CDR2: MNHNS, SASEGT. The CDR3 spans 17 residues. The V and J ends lost 10 bases and 2 bases, in that order; junction bases with no gene match: 15.